Below, one T cell receptor beta chain is given with its context. The antigen is not known. This specimen belongs to a study of cytomegalovirus exposure and HLA in healthy donors. Per the germline V gene, CDR1 is MNHEY and CDR2 is SMNVEV (reference sequence). Trimming took off 5 bases at V and 6 bases at J, with 13 bases between the two ends. The CDR3 extends over 13 amino acids. Findings and caveats of the study: Despite most TCR sequences being rare, some public TCRs occurred in many donors.

Researchers ran the PCR with 60 Vbeta and 13 Jbeta primers. Produced via immunoSEQ multiplex PCR; TCRdb's table is partial and in-frame only. The sample includes under 250,000 clones, about 81% of them seen just once. Sequencing was carried out using PBMCs. The source of this sequence is a woman between 40 and 50 years old in good health and CMV-seronegative. The chain recombines TRBV27 with TRBJ1-1; no firm D call. The CDR3 loop is CASSERQAAEAFF. The CDR3 DNA is TGTGCCAGCAGTGAAAGACAAGCGGCTGAAGCTTTCTTT.